Listed below are T cell receptor beta chains from one sample, sequenced in a study of T cells in Graves' hyperthyroidism and ophthalmopathy. TCRdb re-called the multiplex PCR reads through MiXCR, storing one row per CDR3 protein. The sample holds 150,000 or so distinct CDR3 sequences, more than 20% seen once. Sequencing input: blood. The receptors derive from a woman in her 50s with Graves' hyperthyroidism that later progressed to Graves' ophthalmopathy. Each CDR3 is given with its conserved first and last residue. Fields, in order: D gene, V gene, CDR3 length, clone size, J gene, CDR3 DNA, CDR3 protein. The D gene is left open where the match is weak. The size entry is marked missing in some rows and otherwise reads once, few, many or a size class.

D: NA; V: TRBV28; length: 14; size: many; J: TRBJ2-5; DNA: TGTGCCAGCAGTCGTTCGGGGTACCAAGAGACCCAGTACTTC; CDR3: CASSRSGYQETQYF
D: TRBD2; V: TRBV5-1; length: 16; size: NA; J: TRBJ2-1; DNA: TGCGCCAGCAGCTTGGACGGGACTACCTCCTACAATGAGCAGTTCTTC; CDR3: CASSLDGTTSYNEQFF
D: NA; V: TRBV7-9; length: 13; size: NA; J: TRBJ2-3; DNA: TGTGCCAGCAGCCGAGCCACGGGGTATACGCAGTATTTT; CDR3: CASSRATGYTQYF
D: NA; V: TRBV6-1; length: 15; size: many; J: TRBJ2-7; DNA: TGTGCCAGCAGTGTAACCAGGGTTATCGCCTACGAGCAGTACTTC; CDR3: CASSVTRVIAYEQYF
D: NA; V: TRBV30; length: 11; size: many; J: TRBJ1-2; DNA: TGTGCCCGAGACGGGTACTATGGCTACACCTTC; CDR3: CARDGYYGYTF
D: TRBD2; V: TRBV20-1; length: 14; size: many; J: TRBJ2-1; DNA: TGCAGTGCTAGCGGGAGGGGTTCCTACAATGAGCAGTTCTTC; CDR3: CSASGRGSYNEQFF
D: NA; V: TRBV27; length: 15; size: few; J: TRBJ1-3; DNA: TGTGCCAGCAGGCAAGACACAGTCTCTGGAAACACCATATATTTT; CDR3: CASRQDTVSGNTIYF
D: NA; V: TRBV2; length: 14; size: few; J: TRBJ2-6; DNA: TGTGCCAGCAGCGCAAATTCTGGGGCCAACGTCCTGACTTTC; CDR3: CASSANSGANVLTF
D: TRBD2; V: TRBV19; length: 18; size: many; J: TRBJ2-1; DNA: TGTGCCACCTTGCTAGGACTAGCGGGAAAGAGCTCCTACAATGAGCAGTTCTTC; CDR3: CATLLGLAGKSSYNEQFF
D: NA; V: TRBV7-3; length: 15; size: many; J: TRBJ2-3; DNA: TGTGCCAGCAGCTTAACGACCCTAAACACAGATACGCAGTATTTT; CDR3: CASSLTTLNTDTQYF
D: TRBD1; V: TRBV28; length: 13; size: many; J: TRBJ2-4; DNA: TGTGCCAGCAGACCTTCGAGGGGGCACATTCAGTACTTC; CDR3: CASRPSRGHIQYF
D: TRBD1; V: TRBV5-1; length: 15; size: NA; J: TRBJ1-1; DNA: TGCGCCAGCAGCAGACAGGGGTTTGCGGACACTGAAGCTTTCTTT; CDR3: CASSRQGFADTEAFF
D: NA; V: TRBV10-3; length: 13; size: once; J: TRBJ2-7; DNA: TGTGCCATCAGTGACCCACCTTCCTACGAGCAGTACTTC; CDR3: CAISDPPSYEQYF
D: TRBD1; V: TRBV25-1; length: 15; size: few; J: TRBJ2-5; DNA: TGTGCCAGCAGTGACGTGACAGGGCTTCACGAGACCCAGTACTTC; CDR3: CASSDVTGLHETQYF
D: NA; V: TRBV19; length: 15; size: NA; J: TRBJ1-5; DNA: TGTGCCAGTAGTCCCCGGGCGGGGGCCGGAGAGCCCCAGCATTTT; CDR3: CASSPRAGAGEPQHF
D: TRBD1; V: TRBV28; length: 14; size: many; J: TRBJ2-7; DNA: TGTGCCAGCAGTTTACTGGACAGGAGGTCCGAGCAGTACTTC; CDR3: CASSLLDRRSEQYF
D: NA; V: TRBV24-1; length: 14; size: NA; J: TRBJ1-2; DNA: TGTGCCACCAGTGACTCGGGACTCTTTCGTGGCTACACCTTC; CDR3: CATSDSGLFRGYTF
D: NA; V: TRBV29-1; length: 13; size: many; J: TRBJ2-5; DNA: TGCAGCGGGGCATTAACGTACCAAGAGACCCAGTACTTC; CDR3: CSGALTYQETQYF
D: NA; V: TRBV2; length: 14; size: many; J: TRBJ2-7; DNA: TGTGCCAGCAGTGAGATTGGAAAAATTTCCGAGCAGTACTTC; CDR3: CASSEIGKISEQYF
D: TRBD1; V: TRBV5-5; length: 16; size: few; J: TRBJ1-3; DNA: TGTGCCAGCAGCTCGGTGGCAGGGGGAGAAGGAAACACCATATATTTT; CDR3: CASSSVAGGEGNTIYF
D: NA; V: TRBV5-5; length: 13; size: NA; J: TRBJ1-5; DNA: TGTGCCAGCACGGGCCAGGGTGTTCAGCCCCAGCATTTT; CDR3: CASTGQGVQPQHF
D: NA; V: TRBV3-1; length: 16; size: many; J: TRBJ2-5; DNA: TGTGCCAGCAGCCAATCTCCTACTAGTTTTGGGGAGACCCAGTACTTC; CDR3: CASSQSPTSFGETQYF
D: TRBD2; V: TRBV3-1; length: 17; size: many; J: TRBJ2-5; DNA: TGTGCCAGCAGCCCTTACATTGGGGCGGGAGGGTCAGAGACCCAGTACTTC; CDR3: CASSPYIGAGGSETQYF
D: NA; V: TRBV25-1; length: 14; size: few; J: TRBJ1-4; DNA: TGTGCCAGCAGTAATGCTGCAACTAATGAAAAACTGTTTTTT; CDR3: CASSNAATNEKLFF
D: TRBD2; V: TRBV6-1; length: 17; size: NA; J: TRBJ2-1; DNA: TGTGCCAGCTGTGGTCGTTTGAGTAGCGGGAGGGACAATGAGCAGCTCTTC; CDR3: CASCGRLSSGRDNEQLF
D: NA; V: TRBV5-8; length: 16; size: few; J: TRBJ1-2; DNA: TGTGCCAGCAGCTTGGAGTTAAGGACAGCAAACTATGGCTACACCTTC; CDR3: CASSLELRTANYGYTF
D: TRBD2; V: TRBV6-1; length: 14; size: many; J: TRBJ2-1; DNA: TGTGCCAGCAGTAGCGGGAGGGCCGGGAATGAGCAGTTCTTC; CDR3: CASSSGRAGNEQFF
D: NA; V: TRBV5-4; length: 15; size: few; J: TRBJ1-3; DNA: TGTGCCAGCAGCCGGCGGGGGGGACCTGGAAACACCATATATTTT; CDR3: CASSRRGGPGNTIYF
D: TRBD1; V: TRBV3-1; length: 15; size: many; J: TRBJ2-7; DNA: TGTGCCAGCAGCCAGCGAGACAGGGGAGTACACGAGCAGTACTTC; CDR3: CASSQRDRGVHEQYF
D: NA; V: TRBV4-1; length: 11; size: few; J: TRBJ2-7; DNA: TGCGCCAGCAGCCAAGGCTCGGAGCAGTACTTC; CDR3: CASSQGSEQYF
D: TRBD2; V: TRBV7-8; length: 15; size: many; J: TRBJ2-3; DNA: TGTGCCAGCAGCTTATTTAGCGGGAGGGCAGATACGCAGTATTTT; CDR3: CASSLFSGRADTQYF
D: NA; V: TRBV6-1; length: 14; size: NA; J: TRBJ2-7; DNA: TGTGCCAGCCAACTCGACAGTCAATTGAACGAGCAGTACTTC; CDR3: CASQLDSQLNEQYF
D: NA; V: TRBV6-1; length: 15; size: many; J: TRBJ1-4; DNA: TGTGCCAGCAATTCCTTTTTCGGGGGGAATGAAAAACTGTTTTTT; CDR3: CASNSFFGGNEKLFF
D: NA; V: TRBV6-1; length: 14; size: NA; J: TRBJ1-2; DNA: TGTGCCAGCAGAGACGACGGGGCCCACTATGGCTACACCTTC; CDR3: CASRDDGAHYGYTF
D: NA; V: TRBV7-9; length: 14; size: NA; J: TRBJ2-5; DNA: TGTGCCAGCAGCTTAGTAGTAAACGGGGAGACCCAGTACTTC; CDR3: CASSLVVNGETQYF
D: TRBD1; V: TRBV5-7; length: 16; size: NA; J: TRBJ2-5; DNA: TGTGCCAGCAGCTTGGGGGGACAGGGGCATGGAGAGACCCAGTACTTC; CDR3: CASSLGGQGHGETQYF
D: NA; V: TRBV28; length: 15; size: NA; J: TRBJ1-3; DNA: TGTGCCAGCAGTTTACAGGGTGATCCTGGAGGCACCATATATTTT; CDR3: CASSLQGDPGGTIYF
D: TRBD1; V: TRBV5-1; length: 18; size: NA; J: TRBJ2-1; DNA: TGCGCCAGCAGCTTGGGGGTGAGGAGGACAGGTCGCGGCAATGAGCAGTTCTTC; CDR3: CASSLGVRRTGRGNEQFF
D: TRBD2; V: TRBV2; length: 16; size: many; J: TRBJ2-4; DNA: TGTGCCAGCAGTGAAGCCCATGCAGGGAGGGAAAACATTCAGTACTTC; CDR3: CASSEAHAGRENIQYF
D: TRBD2; V: TRBV5-5; length: 16; size: many; J: TRBJ2-3; DNA: TGTGCCAGCAGCCTGGGACTAGCGGGAGGGAGAGATACGCAGTATTTT; CDR3: CASSLGLAGGRDTQYF
D: NA; V: TRBV11-3; length: 13; size: few; J: TRBJ2-1; DNA: TGTGCCAGCAGCTTAGGAGGGGACAATGAGCAGTTCTTC; CDR3: CASSLGGDNEQFF
D: NA; V: TRBV7-8; length: 16; size: many; J: TRBJ2-1; DNA: TGTGCCAGCAGCTTAGCGAGCGGACCAAGAAACAATGAGCAGTTCTTC; CDR3: CASSLASGPRNNEQFF
D: TRBD1; V: TRBV2; length: 14; size: few; J: TRBJ1-1; DNA: TGTGCCAGCAGTGCACAACAGGGGGCGAGGTTGGTTTTCTTT; CDR3: CASSAQQGARLVFF
D: TRBD2; V: TRBV20-1; length: 13; size: few; J: TRBJ2-5; DNA: TGCAGTGCTAGGACCGGTGGCGGGAGTACCCAGTACTTC; CDR3: CSARTGGGSTQYF
D: NA; V: TRBV7-9; length: 13; size: NA; J: TRBJ2-7; DNA: TGTGCCAGCAGCTGGGACATCTCCTACGAGCAGTACTTC; CDR3: CASSWDISYEQYF
D: TRBD1; V: TRBV7-8; length: 15; size: many; J: TRBJ2-3; DNA: TGTGCCAGCAGTATACAGGGGTATGACACAGATACGCAGTATTTT; CDR3: CASSIQGYDTDTQYF